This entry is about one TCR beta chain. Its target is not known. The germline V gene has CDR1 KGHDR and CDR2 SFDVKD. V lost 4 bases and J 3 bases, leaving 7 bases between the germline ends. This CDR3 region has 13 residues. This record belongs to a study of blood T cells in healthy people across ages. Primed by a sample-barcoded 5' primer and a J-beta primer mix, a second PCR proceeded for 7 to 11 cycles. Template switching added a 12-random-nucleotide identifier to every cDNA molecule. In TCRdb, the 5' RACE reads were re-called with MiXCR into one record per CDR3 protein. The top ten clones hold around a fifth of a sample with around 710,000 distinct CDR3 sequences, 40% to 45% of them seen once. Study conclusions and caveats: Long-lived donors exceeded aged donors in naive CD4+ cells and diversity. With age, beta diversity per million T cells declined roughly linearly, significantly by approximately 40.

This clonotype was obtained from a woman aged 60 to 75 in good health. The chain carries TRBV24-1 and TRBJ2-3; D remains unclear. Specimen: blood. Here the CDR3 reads CATSDPQTDTQYF. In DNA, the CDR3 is TGTGCCACCAGTGACCCCCAAACAGATACGCAGTATTTT.